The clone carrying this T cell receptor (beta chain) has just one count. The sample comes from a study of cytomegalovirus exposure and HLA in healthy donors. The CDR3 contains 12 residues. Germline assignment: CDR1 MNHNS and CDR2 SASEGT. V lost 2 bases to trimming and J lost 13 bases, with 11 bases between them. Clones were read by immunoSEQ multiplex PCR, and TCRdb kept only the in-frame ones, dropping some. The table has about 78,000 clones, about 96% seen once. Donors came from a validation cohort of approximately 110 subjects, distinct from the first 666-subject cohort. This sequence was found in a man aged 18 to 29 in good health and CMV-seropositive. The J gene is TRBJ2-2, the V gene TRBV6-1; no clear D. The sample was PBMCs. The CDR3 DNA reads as TGTGCCAGCAGTGAATCTCATCTCGGGCTGTTTTTT. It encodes CASSESHLGLFF.